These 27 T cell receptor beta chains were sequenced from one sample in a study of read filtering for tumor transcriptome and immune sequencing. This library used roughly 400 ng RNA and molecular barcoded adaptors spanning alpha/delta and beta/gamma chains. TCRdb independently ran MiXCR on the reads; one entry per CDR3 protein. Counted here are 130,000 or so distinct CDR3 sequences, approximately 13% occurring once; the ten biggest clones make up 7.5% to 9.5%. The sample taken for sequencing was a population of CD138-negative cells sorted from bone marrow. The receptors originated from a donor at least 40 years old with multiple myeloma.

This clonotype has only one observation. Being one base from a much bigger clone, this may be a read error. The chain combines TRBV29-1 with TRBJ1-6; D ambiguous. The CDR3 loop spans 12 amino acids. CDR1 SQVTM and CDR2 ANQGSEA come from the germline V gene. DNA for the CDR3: TGCAGCGCCAGTCATGGAAGTACTGAAGCTGTCTTT. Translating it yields CSASHGSTEAVF. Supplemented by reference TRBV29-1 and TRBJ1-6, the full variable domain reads SAVISQKPSRDICQRGTSLTIQCQVDSQVTMMFWYRQQPGQSLTLIATANQGSEATYESGFVIDKFPISRPNLTFSTLTVSNMSPEDSSIYLCSASHGSTEAVFGNGTRLTVT.

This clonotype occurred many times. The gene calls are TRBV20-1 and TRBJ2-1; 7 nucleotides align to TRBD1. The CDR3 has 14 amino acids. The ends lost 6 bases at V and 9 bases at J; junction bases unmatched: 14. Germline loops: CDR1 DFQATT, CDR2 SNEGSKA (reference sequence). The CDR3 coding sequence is TGCAGTGCCCCGTCCCCTTACAGGGGAACTGAGCAGTTCTTC. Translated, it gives CSAPSPYRGTEQFF.

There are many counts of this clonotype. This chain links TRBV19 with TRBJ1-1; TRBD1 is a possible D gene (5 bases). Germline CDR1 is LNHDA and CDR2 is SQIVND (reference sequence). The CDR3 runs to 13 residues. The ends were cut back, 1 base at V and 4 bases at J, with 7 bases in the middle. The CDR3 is CASSIAGITEAFF. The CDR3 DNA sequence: TGTGCCAGTAGTATAGCAGGGATCACTGAAGCTTTCTTT.

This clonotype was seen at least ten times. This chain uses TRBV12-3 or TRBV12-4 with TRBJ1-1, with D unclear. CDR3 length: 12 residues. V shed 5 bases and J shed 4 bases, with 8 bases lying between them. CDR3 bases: TGTGCCAGCAGTCCGGGGTTCACTGAAGCTTTCTTT. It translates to CASSPGFTEAFF.

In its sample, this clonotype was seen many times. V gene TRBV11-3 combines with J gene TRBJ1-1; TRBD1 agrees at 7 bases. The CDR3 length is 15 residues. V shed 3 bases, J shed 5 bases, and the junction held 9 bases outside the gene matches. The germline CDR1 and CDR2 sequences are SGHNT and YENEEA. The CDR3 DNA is TGTGCCAGCAGCTTTAATAACAGGGGTGTGACTGAAGCTTTCTTT. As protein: CASSFNNRGVTEAFF.

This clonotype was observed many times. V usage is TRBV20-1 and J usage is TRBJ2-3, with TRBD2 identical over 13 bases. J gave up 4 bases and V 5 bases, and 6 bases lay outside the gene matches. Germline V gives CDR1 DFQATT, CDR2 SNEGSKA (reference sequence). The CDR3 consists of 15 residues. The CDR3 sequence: CSAFRTSGSADTQYF. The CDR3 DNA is TGCAGTGCTTTCCGGACTAGCGGGAGTGCAGATACGCAGTATTTT.

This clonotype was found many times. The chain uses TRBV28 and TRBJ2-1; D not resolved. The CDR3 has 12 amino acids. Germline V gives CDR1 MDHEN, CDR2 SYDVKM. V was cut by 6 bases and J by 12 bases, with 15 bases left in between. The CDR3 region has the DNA TGTGCCAGCAGCCAAATCAAGGGTGGGCAGTTCTTC. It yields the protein CASSQIKGGQFF.

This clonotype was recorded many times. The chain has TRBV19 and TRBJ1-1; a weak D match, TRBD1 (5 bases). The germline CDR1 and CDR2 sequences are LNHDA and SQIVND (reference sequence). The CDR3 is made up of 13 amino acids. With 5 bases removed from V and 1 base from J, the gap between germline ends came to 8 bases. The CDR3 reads CASSERGNTEAFF. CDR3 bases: TGTGCCAGTAGTGAGAGGGGGAACACTGAAGCTTTCTTT.

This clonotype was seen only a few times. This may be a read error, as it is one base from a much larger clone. DNA for the CDR3: TGCAGTGCAGAGAGGGTGAGCGGGAGGGCCATAGACAATGAGCAGTTCTTC. This gives the protein CSAERVSGRAIDNEQFF. The chain has TRBV20-1 and TRBJ2-1, with TRBD2 matching over 10 bases. Trimming at V came to 6 bases and at J to 5 bases, leaving 16 bases not matched to a gene. CDR1 DFQATT and CDR2 SNEGSKA come from the germline V gene (reference sequence). This CDR3 contains 17 residues.

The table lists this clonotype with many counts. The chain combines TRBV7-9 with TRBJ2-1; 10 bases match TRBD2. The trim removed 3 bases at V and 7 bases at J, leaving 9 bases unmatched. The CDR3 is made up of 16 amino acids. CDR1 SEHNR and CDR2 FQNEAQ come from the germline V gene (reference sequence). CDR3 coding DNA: TGTGCCAGCAGCTTGCTAGCGGGAGCCCCGGAGAATGAGCAGTTCTTC. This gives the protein CASSLLAGAPENEQFF.

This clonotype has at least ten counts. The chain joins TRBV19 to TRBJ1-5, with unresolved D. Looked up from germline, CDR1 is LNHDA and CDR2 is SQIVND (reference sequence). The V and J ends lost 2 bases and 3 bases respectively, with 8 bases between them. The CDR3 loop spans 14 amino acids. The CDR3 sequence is CASSITGINQPQHF. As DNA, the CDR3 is TGTGCCAGTAGTATAACCGGGATCAATCAGCCCCAGCATTTT.

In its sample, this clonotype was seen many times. CDR3 region: CSARAVKVRNEKLFF. CDR3 DNA sequence: TGCAGTGCTAGGGCGGTGAAGGTTCGAAATGAAAAACTGTTTTTT. The V call is TRBV20-1, the J call TRBJ1-4; D remains unclear. The CDR3 sequence is 15 residues long. Germline V lookup: CDR1 DFQATT, CDR2 SNEGSKA (reference sequence). The V gene lost 3 bases and the J gene lost 5 bases, with 16 bases spanning the gap.

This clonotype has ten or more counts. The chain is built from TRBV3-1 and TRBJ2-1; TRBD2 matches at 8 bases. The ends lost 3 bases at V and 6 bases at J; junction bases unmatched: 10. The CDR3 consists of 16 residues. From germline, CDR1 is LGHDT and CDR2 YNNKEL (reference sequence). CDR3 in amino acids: CASSHLAGRGSNEQFF. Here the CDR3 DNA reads TGTGCCAGCAGCCATCTAGCGGGTCGGGGCAGCAATGAGCAGTTCTTC.

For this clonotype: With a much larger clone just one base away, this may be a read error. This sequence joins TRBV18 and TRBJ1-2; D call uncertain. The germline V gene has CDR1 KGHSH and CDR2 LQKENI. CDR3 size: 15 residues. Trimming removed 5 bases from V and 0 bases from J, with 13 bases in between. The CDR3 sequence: CASSTRTHANYGYTF. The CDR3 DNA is TGTGCCAGCTCAACCCGGACTCACGCTAACTATGGCTACACCTTC.

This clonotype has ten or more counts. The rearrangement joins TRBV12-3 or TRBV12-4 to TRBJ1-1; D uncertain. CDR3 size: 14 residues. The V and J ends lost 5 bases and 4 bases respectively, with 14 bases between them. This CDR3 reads CASSKSEVGTEAFF. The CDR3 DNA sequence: TGTGCCAGCAGTAAATCTGAGGTCGGCACTGAAGCTTTCTTT.

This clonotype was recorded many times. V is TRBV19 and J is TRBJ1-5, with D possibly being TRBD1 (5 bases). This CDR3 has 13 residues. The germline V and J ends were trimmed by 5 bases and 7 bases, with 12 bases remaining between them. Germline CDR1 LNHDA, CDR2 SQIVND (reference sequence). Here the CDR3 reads CASSFFRVQPQHF. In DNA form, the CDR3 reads TGTGCCAGTAGTTTTTTCAGGGTACAGCCCCAGCATTTT. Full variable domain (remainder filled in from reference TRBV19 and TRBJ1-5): DGGITQSPKYLFRKEGQNVTLSCEQNLNHDAMYWYRQDPGQGLRLIYYSQIVNDFQKGDIAEGYSVSREKKESFPLTVTSAQKNPTAFYLCASSFFRVQPQHFGDGTRLSIL.

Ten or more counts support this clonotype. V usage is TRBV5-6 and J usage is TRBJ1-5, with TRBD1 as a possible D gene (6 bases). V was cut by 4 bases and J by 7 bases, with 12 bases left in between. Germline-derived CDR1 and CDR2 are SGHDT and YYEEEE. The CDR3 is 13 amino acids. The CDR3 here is CASSGGGEQPQHF. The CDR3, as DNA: TGTGCCAGCAGCGGAGGGGGAGAACAGCCCCAGCATTTT.

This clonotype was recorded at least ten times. The CDR3 nucleotides are TGTGCCAGCAGCCCTAGTGGGTGGACTGAAGCTTTCTTT. Its translation is CASSPSGWTEAFF. The rearrangement uses TRBV7-6 and TRBJ1-1, with no clear D. Germline V CDR1 and CDR2: SGHVS, FNYEAQ. Trimming removed 5 bases from V and 5 bases from J, with 12 bases in between. The length of the CDR3 is 13 residues. Combining the CDR3 with reference TRBV7-6 and TRBJ1-1 gives the whole variable domain GAGVSQSPRYKVTKRGQDVALRCDPISGHVSLYWYRQALGQGPEFLTYFNYEAQQDKSGLPNDRFSAERPEGSISTLTIQRTEQRDSAMYRCASSPSGWTEAFFGQGTRLTVV.

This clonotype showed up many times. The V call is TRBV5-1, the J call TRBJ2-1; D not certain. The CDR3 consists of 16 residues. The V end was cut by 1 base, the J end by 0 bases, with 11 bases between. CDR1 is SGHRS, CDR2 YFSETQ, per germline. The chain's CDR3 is CASSLHGQNSYNEQFF. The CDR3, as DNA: TGCGCCAGCAGCTTGCACGGGCAGAACTCCTACAATGAGCAGTTCTTC.

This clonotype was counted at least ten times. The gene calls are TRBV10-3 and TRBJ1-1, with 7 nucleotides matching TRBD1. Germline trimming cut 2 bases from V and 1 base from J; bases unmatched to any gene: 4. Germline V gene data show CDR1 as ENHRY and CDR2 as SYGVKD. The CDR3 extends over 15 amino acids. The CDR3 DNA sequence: TGTGCCATCAGTGAGAGGGGGCTTGGGAACACTGAAGCTTTCTTT. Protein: CAISERGLGNTEAFF.

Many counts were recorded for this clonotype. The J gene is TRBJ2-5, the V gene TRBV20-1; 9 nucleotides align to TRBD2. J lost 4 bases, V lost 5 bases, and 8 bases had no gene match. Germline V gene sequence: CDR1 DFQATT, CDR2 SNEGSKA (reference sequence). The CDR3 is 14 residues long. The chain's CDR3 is CSAQAGSGGETQYF. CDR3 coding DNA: TGCAGTGCTCAAGCGGGTAGCGGGGGAGAGACCCAGTACTTC.

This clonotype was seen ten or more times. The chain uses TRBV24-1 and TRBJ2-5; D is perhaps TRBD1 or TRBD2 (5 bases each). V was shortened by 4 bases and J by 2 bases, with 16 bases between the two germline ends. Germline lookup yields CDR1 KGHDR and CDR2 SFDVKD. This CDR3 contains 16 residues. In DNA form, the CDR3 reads TGTGCCACCAGTGACCAGGGATTTCTAGCTCAAGAGACCCAGTACTTC. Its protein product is CATSDQGFLAQETQYF.

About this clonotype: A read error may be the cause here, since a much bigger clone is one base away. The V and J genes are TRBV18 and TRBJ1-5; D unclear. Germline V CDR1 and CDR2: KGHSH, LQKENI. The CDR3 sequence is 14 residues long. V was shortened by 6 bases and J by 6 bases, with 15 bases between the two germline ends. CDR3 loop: CASSRDWVSQPQHF. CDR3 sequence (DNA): TGTGCCAGCTCCCGCGACTGGGTAAGTCAGCCCCAGCATTTT.

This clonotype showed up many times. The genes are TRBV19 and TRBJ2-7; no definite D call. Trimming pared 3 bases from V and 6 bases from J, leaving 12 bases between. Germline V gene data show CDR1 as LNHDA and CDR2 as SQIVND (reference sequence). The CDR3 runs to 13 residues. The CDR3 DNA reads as TGTGCCAGTAGTATCTTCCCCTCGAGCGAGCAGTACTTC. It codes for CASSIFPSSEQYF. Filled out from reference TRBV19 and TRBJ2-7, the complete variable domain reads DGGITQSPKYLFRKEGQNVTLSCEQNLNHDAMYWYRQDPGQGLRLIYYSQIVNDFQKGDIAEGYSVSREKKESFPLTVTSAQKNPTAFYLCASSIFPSSEQYFGPGTRLTVT.

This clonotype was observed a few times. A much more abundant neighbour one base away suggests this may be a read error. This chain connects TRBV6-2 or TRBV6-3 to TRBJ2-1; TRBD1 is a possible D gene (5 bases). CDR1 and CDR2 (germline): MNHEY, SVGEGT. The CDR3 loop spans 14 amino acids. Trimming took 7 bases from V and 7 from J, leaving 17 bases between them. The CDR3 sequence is CASIGIGARNEQFF. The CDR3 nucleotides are TGTGCCAGCATAGGGATAGGGGCGAGGAATGAGCAGTTCTTC.

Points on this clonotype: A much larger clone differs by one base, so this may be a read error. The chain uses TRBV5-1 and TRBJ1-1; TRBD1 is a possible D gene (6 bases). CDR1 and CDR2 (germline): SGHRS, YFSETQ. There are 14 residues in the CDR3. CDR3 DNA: TGCGCCAGCAGCTTGGTCGAGGGGGGCACTAAAGCTTTCTTT. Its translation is CASSLVEGGTKAFF.

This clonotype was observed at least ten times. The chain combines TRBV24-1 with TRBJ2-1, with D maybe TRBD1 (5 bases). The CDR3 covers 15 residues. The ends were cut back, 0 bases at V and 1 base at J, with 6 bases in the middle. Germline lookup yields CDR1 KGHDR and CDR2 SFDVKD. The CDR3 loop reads CATSDLQGSYNEQFF. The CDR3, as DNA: TGTGCCACCAGTGATTTGCAGGGATCCTACAATGAGCAGTTCTTC.